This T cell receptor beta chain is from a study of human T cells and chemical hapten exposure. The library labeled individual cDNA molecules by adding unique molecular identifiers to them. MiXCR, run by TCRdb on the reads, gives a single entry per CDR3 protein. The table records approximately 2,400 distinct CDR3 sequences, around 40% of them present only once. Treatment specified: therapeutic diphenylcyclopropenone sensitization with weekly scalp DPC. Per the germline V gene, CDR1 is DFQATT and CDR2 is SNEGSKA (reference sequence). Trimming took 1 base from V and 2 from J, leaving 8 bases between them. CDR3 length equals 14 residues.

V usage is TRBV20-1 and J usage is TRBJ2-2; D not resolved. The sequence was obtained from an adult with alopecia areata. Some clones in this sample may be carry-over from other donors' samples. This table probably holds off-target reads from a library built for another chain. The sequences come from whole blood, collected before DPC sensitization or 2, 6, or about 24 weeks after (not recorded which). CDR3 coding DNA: TGCAGTGCTAGAGTCGGCCTTAACACCGGGGAGCTGTTTTTT. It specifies CSARVGLNTGELFF.